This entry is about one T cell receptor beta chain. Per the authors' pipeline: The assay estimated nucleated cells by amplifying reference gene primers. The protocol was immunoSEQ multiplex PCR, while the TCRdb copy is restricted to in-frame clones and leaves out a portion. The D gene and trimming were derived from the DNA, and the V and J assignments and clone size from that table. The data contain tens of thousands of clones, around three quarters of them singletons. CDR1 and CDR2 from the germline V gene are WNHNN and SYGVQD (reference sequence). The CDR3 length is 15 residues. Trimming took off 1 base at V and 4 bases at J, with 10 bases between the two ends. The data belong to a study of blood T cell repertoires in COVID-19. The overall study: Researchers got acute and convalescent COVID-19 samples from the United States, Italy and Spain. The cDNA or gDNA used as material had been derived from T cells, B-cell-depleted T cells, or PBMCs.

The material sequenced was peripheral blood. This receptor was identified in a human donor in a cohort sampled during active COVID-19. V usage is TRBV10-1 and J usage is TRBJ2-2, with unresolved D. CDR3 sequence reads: CASSELTPSTGELFF. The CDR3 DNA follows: TGCGCCAGCAGTGAGTTAACACCCTCCACCGGGGAGCTGTTTTTT.